The source of this T cell receptor (beta chain) is a study of blood T cell repertoires in COVID-19. Study-level information: Sources were T cells, B-cell-depleted T cells, or PBMCs; the material itself was cDNA or gDNA.

Trimming took 5 bases from V and 6 from J; bases not matched to a gene: 11. Per the germline V gene, CDR1 is SGHAT and CDR2 is FQNNGV. The CDR3 contains 18 residues. The protocol was immunoSEQ multiplex PCR, while the TCRdb copy is restricted to in-frame clones and leaves out a portion. Of tens of thousands of clones listed, 80% to 85% are singletons. The receptor was isolated from a human donor in a cohort sampled during active or convalescent COVID-19. The chain combines TRBV11-2 with TRBJ2-1; 15 bases align to TRBD2. The sequencing sample was made of peripheral blood. The DNA of the CDR3 is TGTGCCAGCAGCAGGCGATCGGGACTAGCGGGGGGTGTCAATGAGCAGTTCTTC. Its protein product is CASSRRSGLAGGVNEQFF. Variable domain in full (rest from reference TRBV11-2 and TRBJ2-1): EAGVAQSPRYKIIEKRQSVAFWCNPISGHATLYWYQQILGQGPKLLIQFQNNGVVDDSQLPKDRFSAERLKGVDSTLKIQPAKLEDSAVYLCASSRRSGLAGGVNEQFFGPGTRLTVL.